These T cell receptor beta chains were read from a single sample in a study of cytomegalovirus exposure and HLA in healthy donors. This table comes from immunoSEQ multiplex PCR, and its TCRdb copy is limited to in-frame clones, with some not included. The sample contains approximately 200,000 clones, roughly 84% of which appear only once. Material for sequencing was PBMCs. These receptors were collected from a girl between 5 and 17 years old in good health and CMV-seronegative. The CDR3 runs from the conserved cysteine through the conserved F or W. Fields, in order: D gene, V gene, J gene, clone size, CDR3 protein, CDR3 DNA. The D gene is left open where the match is weak. Only part of the rows carry a size: once, few, many, or a class if the clone is expanded.

>NA|TRBV5-3|TRBJ1-1|few
CARSLTLRVEAFF
TGTGCCAGAAGCTTGACGCTGCGGGTTGAAGCTTTCTTT
>NA|TRBV7-9|TRBJ1-1|NA
CASSSAWSRVFDEAFF
TGTGCCAGCAGCTCGGCTTGGAGCAGGGTTTTCGATGAAGCTTTCTTT
>TRBD1|TRBV5-1|TRBJ1-1|NA
CASSPPRTGDPNTEAFF
TGCGCCAGCAGCCCGCCTCGGACAGGGGATCCGAACACTGAAGCTTTCTTT
>NA|TRBV15|TRBJ1-1|NA
CATSRASRGTGTEAFF
TGTGCCACCAGCAGAGCCTCGAGGGGGACGGGCACTGAAGCTTTCTTT
>TRBD2|TRBV28|TRBJ2-1|NA
CATMTSGGSYNEQFF
TGTGCCACCATGACGAGCGGGGGCTCCTACAATGAGCAGTTCTTC
>TRBD1|TRBV6-5|TRBJ1-4|few
CASRGTGPEKLFF
TGTGCCAGCAGAGGGACAGGGCCCGAAAAACTGTTTTTT
>NA|TRBV11-2|TRBJ2-7|NA
CASSSTYEQYF
TGTGCCAGCAGCTCCACCTACGAGCAGTACTTC
>NA|TRBV19|TRBJ2-6|NA
CASSIEGTTGANVLTF
TGTGCCAGTAGTATTGAGGGAACGACTGGGGCCAACGTCCTGACTTTC
>TRBD1|TRBV11-2|TRBJ2-7|NA
CASSLEPGTGTEQYF
TGTGCCAGCAGCTTAGAGCCCGGGACAGGGACCGAGCAGTACTTC
>NA|TRBV27|TRBJ1-5|NA
CASSLGRFNQPQHF
TGTGCCAGCAGTTTGGGGCGGTTTAATCAGCCCCAGCATTTT
>NA|TRBV2|TRBJ2-7|NA
CASSSPSGYEQYF
TGTGCCAGCAGTAGCCCGTCGGGCTACGAGCAGTACTTC